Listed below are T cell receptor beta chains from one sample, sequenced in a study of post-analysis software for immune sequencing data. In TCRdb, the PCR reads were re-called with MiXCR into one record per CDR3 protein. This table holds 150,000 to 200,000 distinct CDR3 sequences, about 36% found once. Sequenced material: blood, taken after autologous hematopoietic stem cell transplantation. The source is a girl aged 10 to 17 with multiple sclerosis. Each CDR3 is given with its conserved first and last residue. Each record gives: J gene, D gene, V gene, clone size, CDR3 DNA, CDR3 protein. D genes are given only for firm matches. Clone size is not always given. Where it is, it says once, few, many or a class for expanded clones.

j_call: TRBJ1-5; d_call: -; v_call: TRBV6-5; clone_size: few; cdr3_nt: TGTGCCAGCAGTTTCCAAGGGCTCGGCAATCAGCCCCAGCATTTT; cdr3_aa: CASSFQGLGNQPQHF
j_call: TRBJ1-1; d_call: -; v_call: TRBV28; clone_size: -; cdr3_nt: TGTGCCAGCAGACCGCCGAACACTGAAGCTTTCTTT; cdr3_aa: CASRPPNTEAFF
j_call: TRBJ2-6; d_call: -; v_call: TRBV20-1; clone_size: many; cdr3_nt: TGCAGTGCTAGGGGGGCTTTCTCTGGGGCCAACGTCCTGACTTTC; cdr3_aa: CSARGAFSGANVLTF
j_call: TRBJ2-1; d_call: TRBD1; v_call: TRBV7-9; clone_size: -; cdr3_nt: TGTGCCAGCAGCTATGCTCTCGGGACAGGGAAGGGGGCCTACAATGAGCAGTTCTTC; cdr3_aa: CASSYALGTGKGAYNEQFF
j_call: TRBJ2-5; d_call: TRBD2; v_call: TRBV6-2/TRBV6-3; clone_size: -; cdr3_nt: TGTGCCAGCCGTCTAGCGGGAGACCGAGAGCAGTACTTC; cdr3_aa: CASRLAGDREQYF
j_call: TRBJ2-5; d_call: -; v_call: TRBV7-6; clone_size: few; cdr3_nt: TGTGCCAGCAGCGGCCAAGAGACCCAGTACTTC; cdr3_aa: CASSGQETQYF
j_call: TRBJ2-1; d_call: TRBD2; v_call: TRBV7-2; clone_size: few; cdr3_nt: TGTGCCAGCAGCCGGGGACTAGCGATGGGTGAGCAGTTCTTC; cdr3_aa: CASSRGLAMGEQFF
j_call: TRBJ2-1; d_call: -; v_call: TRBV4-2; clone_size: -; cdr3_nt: TGTGCCAGCAGCCAAGAGGATGAAGCTACTTACAATGAGCAGTTCTTC; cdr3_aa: CASSQEDEATYNEQFF
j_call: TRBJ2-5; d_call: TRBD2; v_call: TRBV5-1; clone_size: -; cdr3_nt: TGCGCCAGCAGCTCCCGACTAGCGGGAGGGGGCGAGACCCAGTACTTC; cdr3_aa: CASSSRLAGGGETQYF
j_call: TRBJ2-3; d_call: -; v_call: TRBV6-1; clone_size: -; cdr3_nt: TGTGCCAGCAGTGAATCCCCGGGAGAAGGCACAGATACGCAGTATTTT; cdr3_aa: CASSESPGEGTDTQYF
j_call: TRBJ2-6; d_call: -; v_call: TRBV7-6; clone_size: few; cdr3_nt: TGTGCCAGCAGCTTATTCCCCACGGCCCAGTCGAGCTCTGGGGCCAACGTCCTGACTTTC; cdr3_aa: CASSLFPTAQSSSGANVLTF
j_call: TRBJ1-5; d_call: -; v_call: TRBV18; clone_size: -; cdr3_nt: TGTGCCAGCTCAGACAGGCAGCTGAGCAATCAGCCCCAGCATTTT; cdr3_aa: CASSDRQLSNQPQHF
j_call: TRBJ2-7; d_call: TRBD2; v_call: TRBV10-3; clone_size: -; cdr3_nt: TGTGCCATCAGTGATCCGCCGGGACTAGCGGGAGGGCCTCCCCACGAGCAGTACTTC; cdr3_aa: CAISDPPGLAGGPPHEQYF
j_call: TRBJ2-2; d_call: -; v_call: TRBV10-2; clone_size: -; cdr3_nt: TGCGCCAGCACCGATGGGATCGACCGAGGCACCGGGGAGCTGTTTTTT; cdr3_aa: CASTDGIDRGTGELFF
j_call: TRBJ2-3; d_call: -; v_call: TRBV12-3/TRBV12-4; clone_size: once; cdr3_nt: TGTGCCAGCACTTCTTGGGCCCGAGCGAGAACAGATACGCAGTATTTT; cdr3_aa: CASTSWARARTDTQYF
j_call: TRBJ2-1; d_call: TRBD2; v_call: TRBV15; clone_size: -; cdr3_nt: TGTGCCACCAGCCCTCGAACTAGCGGGAGGGTCAATGAGCAGTTCTTC; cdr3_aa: CATSPRTSGRVNEQFF
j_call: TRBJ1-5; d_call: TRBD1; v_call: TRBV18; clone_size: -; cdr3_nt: TGTGCCAGCTCACCAAGGACAGGGGATCCCAATCAGCCCCAGCATTTT; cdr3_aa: CASSPRTGDPNQPQHF
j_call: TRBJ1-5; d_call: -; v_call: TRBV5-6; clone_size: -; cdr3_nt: TGTGCCAGCAGCCTCTCAGTTGGCGGGCAGCCCCAGCATTTT; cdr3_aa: CASSLSVGGQPQHF
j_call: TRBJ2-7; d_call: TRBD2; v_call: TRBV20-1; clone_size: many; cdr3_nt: TGCAGTGCTAGAGATTTTATGGGGGGGTACGAGCAGTACTTC; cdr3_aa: CSARDFMGGYEQYF
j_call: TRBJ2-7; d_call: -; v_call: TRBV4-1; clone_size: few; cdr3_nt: TGCGCCAGCAGCCAAGACAGTGCCGTTTTCGTCTACGAGCAGTACTTC; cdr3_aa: CASSQDSAVFVYEQYF
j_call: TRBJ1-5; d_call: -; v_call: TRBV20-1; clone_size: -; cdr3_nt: TGCAGTGTGGGGGGAAGTCAGCCCCAGCATTTT; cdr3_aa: CSVGGSQPQHF
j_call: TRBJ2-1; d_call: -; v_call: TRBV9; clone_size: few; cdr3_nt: TGTGCCAGCAGCGTAGAAGGGCTGGGCAACAATGAGCAGTTCTTC; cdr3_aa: CASSVEGLGNNEQFF
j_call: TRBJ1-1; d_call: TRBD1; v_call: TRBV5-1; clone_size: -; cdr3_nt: TGCGCCAGCAGCCATGGGACAGGGCTGAACACTGAAGCTTTCTTT; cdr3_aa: CASSHGTGLNTEAFF
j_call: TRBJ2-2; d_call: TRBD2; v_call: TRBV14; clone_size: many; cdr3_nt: TGTGCCAGCAGCCTCTTAGCGGGATGGACCGGGGAGCTGTTTTTT; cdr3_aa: CASSLLAGWTGELFF
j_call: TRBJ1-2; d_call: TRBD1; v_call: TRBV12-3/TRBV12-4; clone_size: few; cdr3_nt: TGTGCCAGCAGTTCTGGGACAGGGGAAGGGTACTATGGCTACACCTTC; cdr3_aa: CASSSGTGEGYYGYTF
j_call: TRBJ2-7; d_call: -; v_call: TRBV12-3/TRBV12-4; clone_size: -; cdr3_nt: TGTGCCAGCAATAATCAGGGGATTTGGTACGAGCAGTACTTC; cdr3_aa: CASNNQGIWYEQYF
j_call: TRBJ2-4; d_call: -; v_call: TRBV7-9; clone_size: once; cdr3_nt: TGTGCCAGCAGCCCGAGACGGGGCGGGTGGGCCAAAAACATTCAGTACTTC; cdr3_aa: CASSPRRGGWAKNIQYF
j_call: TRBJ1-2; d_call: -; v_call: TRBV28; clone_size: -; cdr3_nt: TGTGTCAGCAGTTTGGGGCAGGACTATGGCTACACCTTC; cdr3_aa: CVSSLGQDYGYTF
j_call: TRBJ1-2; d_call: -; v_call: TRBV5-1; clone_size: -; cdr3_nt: TGCGCCAGCAGCCCTGCTAGTGGGACCAACTATGGCTACACCTTC; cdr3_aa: CASSPASGTNYGYTF
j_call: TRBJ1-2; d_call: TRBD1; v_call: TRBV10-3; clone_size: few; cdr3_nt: TGTGCCATCAGTAAACGAACAGGGGAAGGAAGCTATGGCTACACCTTC; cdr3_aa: CAISKRTGEGSYGYTF
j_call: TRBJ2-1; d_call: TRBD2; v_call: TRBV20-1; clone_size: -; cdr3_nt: TGCAGTGCTAGAGGACCCCGGACTAGCGGGAAGGTTGAGCAGTTCTTC; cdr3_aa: CSARGPRTSGKVEQFF
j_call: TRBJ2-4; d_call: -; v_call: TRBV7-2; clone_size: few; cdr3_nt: TGTGCCAGCAGCCCCACAGGGCTTGGATACATTCAGTACTTC; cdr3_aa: CASSPTGLGYIQYF
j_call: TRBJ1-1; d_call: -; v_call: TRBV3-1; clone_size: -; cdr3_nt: TGTGCCAGCAGCCCATCGAGGGACACTGAAGCTTTCTTT; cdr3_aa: CASSPSRDTEAFF
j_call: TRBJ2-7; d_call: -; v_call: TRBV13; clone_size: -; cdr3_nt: TGTGCCAGCAGCCTCGCACCGGGGGCAGCCCACGAGCAGTACTTC; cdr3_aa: CASSLAPGAAHEQYF
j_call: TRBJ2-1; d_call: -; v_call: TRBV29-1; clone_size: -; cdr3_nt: TGCAGCGTCCCGACCGGGCAGGGCCCCAAGCAGTTCTTC; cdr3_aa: CSVPTGQGPKQFF
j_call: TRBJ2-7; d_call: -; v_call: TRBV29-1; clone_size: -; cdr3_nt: TGCAGCGTAGAAAAGGACAAAGGAATAGACGAGCAGTACTTC; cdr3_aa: CSVEKDKGIDEQYF
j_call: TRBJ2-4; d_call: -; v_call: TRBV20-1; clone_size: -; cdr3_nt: TGCAGTGCTAGAGATGGGCAGTATCTGACCTCAGCCAAAAACATTCAGTACTTC; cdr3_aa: CSARDGQYLTSAKNIQYF
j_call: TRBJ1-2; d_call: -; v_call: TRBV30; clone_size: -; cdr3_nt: TGTGCCTGGAGTCCTCAGGGGAGGGACTATGGCTACACCTTC; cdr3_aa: CAWSPQGRDYGYTF
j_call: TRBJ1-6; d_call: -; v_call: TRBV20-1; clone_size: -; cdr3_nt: TGCAGTGCTAGATCTGGACACAGTTTAAAGAATTCACCCCTCCACTTT; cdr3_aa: CSARSGHSLKNSPLHF
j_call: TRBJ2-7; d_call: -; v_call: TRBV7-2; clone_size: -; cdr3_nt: TGTGCCAGCAGCTTACAGGTGACACGGACCTACGAGCAGTACTTC; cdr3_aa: CASSLQVTRTYEQYF
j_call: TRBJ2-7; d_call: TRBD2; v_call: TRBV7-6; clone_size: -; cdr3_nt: TGTGCCAGCAGCTTAGCGTCTATGGCTAGCGGGACCTACGAGCAGTACTTC; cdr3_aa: CASSLASMASGTYEQYF
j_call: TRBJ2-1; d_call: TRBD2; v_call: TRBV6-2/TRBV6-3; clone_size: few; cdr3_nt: TGTGCCAGCAGTTACTCGACCGCTAGCGGCTACAATGAGCAGTTCTTC; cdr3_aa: CASSYSTASGYNEQFF
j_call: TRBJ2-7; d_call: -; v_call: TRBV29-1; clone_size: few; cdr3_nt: TGCAGCGTTGAAGGGACCACCGCCTACGAGCAGTACTTC; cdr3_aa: CSVEGTTAYEQYF
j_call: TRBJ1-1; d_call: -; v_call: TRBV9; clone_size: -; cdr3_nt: TGTGCCAGCAGCGTTTGGGATCTGAACACTGAAGCTTTCTTT; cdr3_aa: CASSVWDLNTEAFF
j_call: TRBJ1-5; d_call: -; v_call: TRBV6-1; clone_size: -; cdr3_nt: TGTGCCAGCAGTGCGGACATTCAGCCCCAGCATTTT; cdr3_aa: CASSADIQPQHF
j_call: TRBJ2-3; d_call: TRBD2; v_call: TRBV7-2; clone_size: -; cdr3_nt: TGTGCCAGCAGCCCGGGACTAGCGGGAGGATTCACAGATACGCAGTATTTT; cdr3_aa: CASSPGLAGGFTDTQYF
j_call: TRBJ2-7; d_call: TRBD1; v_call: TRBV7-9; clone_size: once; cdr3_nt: TGTGCCAGCAACTCCCCGATGGGACAGAGCTCCTACGAGCAGTACTTC; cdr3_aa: CASNSPMGQSSYEQYF
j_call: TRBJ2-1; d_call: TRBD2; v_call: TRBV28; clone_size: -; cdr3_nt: TGTGCCAGCAGTTACCGAGCGGGAGCGCTGGATGAGCAGTTCTTC; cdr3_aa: CASSYRAGALDEQFF
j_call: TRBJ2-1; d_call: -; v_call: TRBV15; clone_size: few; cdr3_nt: TGTGCCACCAGAGACAGTATGGGCTACAATGAGCAGTTCTTC; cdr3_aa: CATRDSMGYNEQFF
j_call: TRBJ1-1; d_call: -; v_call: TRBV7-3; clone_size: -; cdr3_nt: TGTGCCAAGGACACTGAAGCTTTCTTT; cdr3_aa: CAKDTEAFF
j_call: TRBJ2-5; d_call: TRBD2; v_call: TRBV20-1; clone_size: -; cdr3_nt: TGCAGTGCAGCGAGCGGGAGGGCCGGCTACAATGAGCAGTACTTC; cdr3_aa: CSAASGRAGYNEQYF
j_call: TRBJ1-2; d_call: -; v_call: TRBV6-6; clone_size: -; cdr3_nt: TGTGCCAGCAGTTACCCAGGACAGATTCCTTATGGCTACACCTTC; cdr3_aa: CASSYPGQIPYGYTF
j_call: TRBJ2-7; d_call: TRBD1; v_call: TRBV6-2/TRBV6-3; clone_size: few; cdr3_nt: TGTGCCAGCAGCCTGGACAGGGGGAAACTCTACGAGCAGTACTTC; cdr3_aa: CASSLDRGKLYEQYF
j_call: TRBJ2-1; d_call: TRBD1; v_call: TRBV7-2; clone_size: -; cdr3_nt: TGTGCCAGCAGCTTACGGACAGGGACAACTGTATACAATGAGCAGTTCTTC; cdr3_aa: CASSLRTGTTVYNEQFF